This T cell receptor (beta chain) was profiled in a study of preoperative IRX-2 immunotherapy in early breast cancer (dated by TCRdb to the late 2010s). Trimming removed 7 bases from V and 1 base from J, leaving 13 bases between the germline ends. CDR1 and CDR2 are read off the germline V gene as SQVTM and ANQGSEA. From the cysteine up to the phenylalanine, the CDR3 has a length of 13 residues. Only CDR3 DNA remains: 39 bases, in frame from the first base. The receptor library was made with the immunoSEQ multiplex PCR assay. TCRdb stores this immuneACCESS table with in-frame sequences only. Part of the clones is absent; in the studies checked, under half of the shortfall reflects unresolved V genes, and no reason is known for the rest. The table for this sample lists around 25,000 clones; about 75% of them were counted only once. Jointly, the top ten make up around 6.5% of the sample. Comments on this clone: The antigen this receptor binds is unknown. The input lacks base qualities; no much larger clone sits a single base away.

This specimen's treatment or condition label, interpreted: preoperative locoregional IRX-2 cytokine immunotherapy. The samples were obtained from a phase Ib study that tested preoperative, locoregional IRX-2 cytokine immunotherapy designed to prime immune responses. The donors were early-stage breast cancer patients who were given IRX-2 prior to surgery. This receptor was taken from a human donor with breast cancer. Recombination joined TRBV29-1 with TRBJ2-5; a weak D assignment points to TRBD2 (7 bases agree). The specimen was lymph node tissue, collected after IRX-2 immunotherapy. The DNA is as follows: TGCAGCGCCGAACGGGGGGCCCAAGAGACCCAGTACTTC. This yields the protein CSAERGAQETQYF.